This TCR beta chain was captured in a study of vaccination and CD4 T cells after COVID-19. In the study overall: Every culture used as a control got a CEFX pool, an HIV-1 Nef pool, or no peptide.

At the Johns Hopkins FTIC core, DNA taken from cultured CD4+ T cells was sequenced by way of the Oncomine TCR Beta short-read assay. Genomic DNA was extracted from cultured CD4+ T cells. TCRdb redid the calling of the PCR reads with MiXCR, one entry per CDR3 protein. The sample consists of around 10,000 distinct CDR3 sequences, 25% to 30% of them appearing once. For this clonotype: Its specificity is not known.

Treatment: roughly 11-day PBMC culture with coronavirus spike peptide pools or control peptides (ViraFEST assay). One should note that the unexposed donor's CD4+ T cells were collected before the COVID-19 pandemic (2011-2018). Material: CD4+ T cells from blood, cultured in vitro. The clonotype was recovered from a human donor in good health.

CDR3 sequence reads: CASSNQLGGAGRDNEQFF. As DNA, the CDR3 is TGTGCCAGCAGCAACCAGTTAGGGGGGGCAGGGAGGGACAATGAGCAGTTCTTC. The chain employs TRBV7-2 and TRBJ2-1; the D gene is possibly TRBD2 (7 bases). Germline CDR1 is SGHTA and CDR2 is FQGNSA. V was shortened by 5 bases and J by 5 bases, with 25 bases between the two germline ends. CDR3 size: 18 residues.